These 8 T cell receptor beta chains were all obtained from the same sample, sequenced in a study of OX40 agonist ivuxolimab in advanced cancers. Assay used: immunoSEQ multiplex PCR; TCRdb lists only in-frame clones, some missing. In the table there are about 48,000 clones, approximately 79% of which are singletons. The sequenced sample was CD4+ or CD8+ T cells sorted from blood, obtained in a trial of the OX40 agonist ivuxolimab. The receptor set was obtained from an adult with an advanced solid tumor such as melanoma, head and neck, liver or kidney cancer.

This chain uses TRBV5-1 with TRBJ2-3; D uncertain. This CDR3 has 14 residues. With 3 bases removed from V and 0 bases from J, the gap between germline ends came to 8 bases. Germline V lookup: CDR1 SGHRS, CDR2 YFSETQ. In nucleotides, the CDR3 is TGCGCCAGCAGCTCCACTCCTAGCACAGATACGCAGTATTTT. It yields the protein CASSSTPSTDTQYF.

By frequency in the sample, this clone is medium-sized. The genes are TRBV7-9 and TRBJ2-7, with D hard to call. CDR1 SEHNR and CDR2 FQNEAQ come from the germline V gene (reference sequence). V gave up 2 bases and J gave up 3 bases, with 2 bases separating them. The CDR3 covers 11 residues. In nucleotides, the CDR3 is TGTGCCAGCAGCTTATACTACGAGCAGTACTTC. It specifies CASSLYYEQYF.

V usage is TRBV4-2 and J usage is TRBJ2-5; possibly TRBD1 or TRBD2 for D (5 bases each). CDR1 LGHNA and CDR2 YNFKEQ come from the germline V gene. V dropped 3 bases and J dropped 7 bases, with 12 bases sitting between them. CDR3 length equals 13 residues. The CDR3 reads CASSQSRDGTQYF. As DNA, the CDR3 is TGTGCCAGCAGCCAGAGTAGGGACGGGACCCAGTACTTC.

The gene calls are TRBV7-3 and TRBJ2-3; D ambiguous. Per the germline V gene, CDR1 is SGHTA and CDR2 is FQGTGA. The CDR3 extends over 15 amino acids. V lost 4 bases and J 0 bases, leaving 11 bases between the germline ends. The CDR3, as DNA: TGTGCCAGCAGCTCCCGTTCTTTTAGCACAGATACGCAGTATTTT. This codes for CASSSRSFSTDTQYF.

V gene TRBV5-8 combines with J gene TRBJ2-3, with D possibly matching TRBD2 (5 bases). V gave up 4 bases and J gave up 8 bases, with 11 bases separating them. The CDR3 has 12 amino acids. From germline, CDR1 is SGHTS and CDR2 YDEGEE. The CDR3 DNA reads as TGTGCCAGCAGCCCCCGTGCGGGTACGCAGTATTTT. It encodes CASSPRAGTQYF.

The J gene is TRBJ2-2, the V gene TRBV7-2; 12 bases line up with TRBD2. J gave up 4 bases and V 2 bases, and 11 bases lay outside the gene matches. Germline CDR1 is SGHTA and CDR2 is FQGNSA. The CDR3 is 19 residues long. The CDR3 DNA reads TGTGCCAGCAGCTTAAATAGGCTAGCGGGGGGGCTCGGCACCGGGGAGCTGTTTTTT. As protein: CASSLNRLAGGLGTGELFF.

V is TRBV5-3 and J is TRBJ2-7, with unresolved D. TRBV5-3 is sorted into the ORF group, with uncertain function. The CDR3 totals 16 residues. Between the trimmed V and J ends, which lost 0 bases and 6 bases, there was a span of 19 bases. The CDR3 bases are TGTGCCAGAAGCTTGGAGGGCCGCAGGAAGTCAGGCGAGCAGTACTTC. It specifies CARSLEGRRKSGEQYF.

V gene TRBV11-1 combines with J gene TRBJ2-1; D not resolved. The CDR3 is 16 amino acids. The V gene's germline CDR1 is SGHAT and CDR2 FQDESV (reference sequence). V was trimmed by 5 bases and J by 3 bases, leaving 17 bases between them. The CDR3 nucleotides are TGTGCCAGCAGCCTCCGAAGGGTGGAGCTCTACAATGAGCAGTTCTTC. Its protein is CASSLRRVELYNEQFF.